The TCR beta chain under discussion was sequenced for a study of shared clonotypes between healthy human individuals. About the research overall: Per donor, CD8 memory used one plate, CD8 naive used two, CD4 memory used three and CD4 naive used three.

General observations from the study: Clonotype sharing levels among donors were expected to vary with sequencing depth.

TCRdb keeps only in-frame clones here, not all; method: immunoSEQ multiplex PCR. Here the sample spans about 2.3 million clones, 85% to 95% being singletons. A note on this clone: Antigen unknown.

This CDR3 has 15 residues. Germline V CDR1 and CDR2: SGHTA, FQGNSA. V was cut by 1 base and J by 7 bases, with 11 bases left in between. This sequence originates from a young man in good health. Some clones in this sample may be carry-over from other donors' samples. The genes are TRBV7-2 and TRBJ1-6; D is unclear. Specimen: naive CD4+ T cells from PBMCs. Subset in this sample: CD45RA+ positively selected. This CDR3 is CASSLGGQTNSPLHF. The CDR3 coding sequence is TGTGCCAGCAGCTTAGGAGGGCAGACAAATTCACCCCTCCACTTT.